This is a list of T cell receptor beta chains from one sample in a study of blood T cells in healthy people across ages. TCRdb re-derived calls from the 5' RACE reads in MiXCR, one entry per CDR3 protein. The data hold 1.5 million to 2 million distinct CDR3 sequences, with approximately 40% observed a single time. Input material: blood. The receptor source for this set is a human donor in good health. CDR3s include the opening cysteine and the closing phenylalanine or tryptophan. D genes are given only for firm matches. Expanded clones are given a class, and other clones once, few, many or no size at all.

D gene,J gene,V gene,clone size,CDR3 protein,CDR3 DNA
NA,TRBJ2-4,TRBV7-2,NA,CASSLDRWDIQYF,TGTGCCAGCAGCTTAGATAGGTGGGACATTCAGTACTTC
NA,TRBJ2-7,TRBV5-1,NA,CASARGKTVNYEQYF,TGCGCCAGCGCAAGGGGGAAGACGGTGAACTACGAGCAGTACTTC
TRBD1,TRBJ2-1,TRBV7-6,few,CASGQGPYNEQFF,TGTGCCAGCGGACAGGGCCCCTACAATGAGCAGTTCTTC
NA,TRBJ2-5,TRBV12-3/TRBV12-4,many,CASRRGRQETQYF,TGTGCCAGCAGACGGGGCCGGCAAGAGACCCAGTACTTC
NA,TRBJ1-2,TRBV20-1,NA,CSASLEGDYGYTF,TGCAGTGCTTCCTTAGAGGGGGACTATGGCTACACCTTC
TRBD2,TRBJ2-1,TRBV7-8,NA,CASSLLAGASEQFF,TGTGCCAGCAGCTTACTAGCGGGGGCCTCGGAGCAGTTCTTC
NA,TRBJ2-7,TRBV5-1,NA,CASSLGLKGSLGEQYF,TGCGCCAGCAGCTTGGGCCTCAAGGGCTCATTAGGCGAGCAGTACTTC
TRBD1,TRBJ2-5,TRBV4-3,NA,CASSQEYPGQEETQYF,TGCGCCAGCAGCCAAGAATATCCGGGACAGGAAGAGACCCAGTACTTC
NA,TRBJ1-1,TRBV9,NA,CASSSHLSLDTEAFF,TGTGCCAGCAGCTCACACTTGAGTCTCGACACTGAAGCTTTCTTT
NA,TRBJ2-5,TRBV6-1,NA,CTSRGPPQETQYF,TGTACCAGCAGGGGACCACCCCAAGAGACCCAGTACTTC
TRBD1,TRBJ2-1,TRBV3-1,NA,CASSRRTGRKFF,TGTGCCAGCAGCCGACGGACAGGGAGAAAGTTCTTC
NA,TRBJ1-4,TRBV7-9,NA,CASSSDSEKLFF,TGTGCCAGCAGCTCGGACAGCGAAAAACTGTTTTTT
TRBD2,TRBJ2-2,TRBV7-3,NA,CASSPSSGGATGELFF,TGTGCCAGCAGCCCTTCTAGCGGGGGGGCCACCGGGGAGCTGTTTTTT
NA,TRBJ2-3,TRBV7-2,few,CASSLEGAPSTDTQYF,TGTGCCAGCAGCTTAGAGGGAGCCCCTAGCACAGATACGCAGTATTTT
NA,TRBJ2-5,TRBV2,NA,CASIPWGEYQETQYF,TGTGCCAGCATTCCGTGGGGGGAGTACCAAGAGACCCAGTACTTC
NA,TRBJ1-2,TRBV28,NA,CASSSLDLAGLYGYTF,TGTGCCAGCAGTTCCCTTGACTTAGCGGGGCTCTATGGCTACACCTTC
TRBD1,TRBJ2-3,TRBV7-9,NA,CASSPRTGLKSTDTQYF,TGTGCCAGCAGCCCCAGGACAGGGCTGAAAAGCACAGATACGCAGTATTTT
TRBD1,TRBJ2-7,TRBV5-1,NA,CASSSTGLLYEQYF,TGCGCCAGCAGCTCGACAGGGTTACTCTACGAGCAGTACTTC
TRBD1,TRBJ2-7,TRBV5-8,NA,CASTDKTGVYEQYF,TGTGCCAGCACCGATAAGACAGGGGTCTACGAGCAGTACTTC
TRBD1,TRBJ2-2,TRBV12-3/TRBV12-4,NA,CASSFRTGVTGELFF,TGTGCCAGCAGTTTCCGGACAGGGGTGACCGGGGAGCTGTTTTTT
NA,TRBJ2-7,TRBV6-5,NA,CASSYDRRDSNSYEQYF,TGTGCCAGCAGTTACGACCGGAGGGACTCCAATTCATACGAGCAGTACTTC
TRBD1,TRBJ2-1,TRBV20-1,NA,CSARDRTGPYNEQFF,TGCAGTGCTAGAGATCGGACAGGCCCATACAATGAGCAGTTCTTC
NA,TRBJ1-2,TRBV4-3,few,CASSPLGGRGYGYTF,TGCGCCAGCAGCCCCTTAGGGGGGCGCGGCTATGGCTACACCTTC
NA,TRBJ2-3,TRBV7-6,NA,CASTPEAGTDTQYF,TGTGCCAGCACTCCTGAAGCGGGCACAGATACGCAGTATTTT
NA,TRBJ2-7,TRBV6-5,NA,CASNPSSYNEQYF,TGTGCCAGCAATCCTAGCTCCTACAATGAGCAGTACTTC
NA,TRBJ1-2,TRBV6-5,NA,CASSSLTGRTAQSFYGYTF,TGTGCCAGCAGTTCCCTTACTGGCCGGACAGCACAATCCTTCTATGGCTACACCTTC
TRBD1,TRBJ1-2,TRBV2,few,CASSVHGTEKNGYTF,TGTGCCAGCAGCGTACACGGGACAGAAAAAAATGGCTACACCTTC
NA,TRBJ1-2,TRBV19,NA,CASSTDVYGGFIYGYTF,TGTGCCAGTAGTACTGACGTATACGGGGGGTTCATCTATGGCTACACCTTC
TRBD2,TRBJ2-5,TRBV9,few,CASSPQPLAGGWEETQYF,TGTGCCAGCAGCCCACAGCCGCTAGCGGGGGGCTGGGAGGAGACCCAGTACTTC
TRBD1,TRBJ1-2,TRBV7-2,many,CASSSQRGHEGYTF,TGTGCCAGCAGCTCGCAGAGGGGGCATGAAGGCTACACCTTC
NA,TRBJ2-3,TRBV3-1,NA,CASSPPGAGDTQYF,TGTGCCAGCAGCCCCCCGGGGGCGGGAGATACGCAGTATTTT
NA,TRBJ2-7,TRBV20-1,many,CSARVSSYEQYF,TGCAGTGCTAGGGTCAGCTCCTACGAGCAGTACTTC
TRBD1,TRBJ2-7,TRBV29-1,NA,CSVSEGQSYEQYF,TGCAGCGTAAGCGAGGGACAGTCCTACGAGCAGTACTTC
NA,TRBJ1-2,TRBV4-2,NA,CASSQDEGGPKTPRGYTF,TGTGCCAGCAGCCAAGATGAGGGGGGCCCAAAGACCCCCCGTGGCTACACCTTC
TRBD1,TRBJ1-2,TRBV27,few,CASSIGNTGANYGYTF,TGTGCCAGCAGCATCGGGAACACAGGGGCGAACTATGGCTACACCTTC
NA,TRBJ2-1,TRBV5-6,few,CASSRTQGNHNEQFF,TGTGCCAGCAGCCGCACCCAGGGTAACCACAATGAGCAGTTCTTC
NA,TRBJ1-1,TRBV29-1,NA,CSAANSGRNTEAFF,TGCAGCGCGGCAAACTCGGGGCGGAACACTGAAGCTTTCTTT
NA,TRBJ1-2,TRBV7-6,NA,CASSPVDKPDGYTF,TGTGCCAGCAGCCCAGTGGACAAGCCTGATGGCTACACCTTC
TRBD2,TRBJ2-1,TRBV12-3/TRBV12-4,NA,CASSQSTLGLAGIDEQFF,TGTGCCAGCAGTCAAAGTACCTTGGGACTAGCGGGGATCGATGAGCAGTTCTTC